The source of this T cell receptor beta chain is a study of identical twins. TCRdb called the 5' RACE reads again in MiXCR, with one record for every CDR3 protein. The table has around 490,000 distinct CDR3 sequences, roughly an eighth seen once. This clonotype was observed many times. CDR1 is SGHTA, CDR2 FQGNSA, per germline. Trimming removed 7 bases from V and 3 bases from J; junction bases left unmatched: 9. The CDR3 is 14 residues long. The data were also submitted as part of a second study, on yellow fever vaccine responses in identical twins.

This receptor was identified in a woman aged 18-29 years in good health. Sequenced input: CD4+ T cells sorted from blood. The rearrangement links TRBV7-2 to TRBJ2-7; 7 bases map to TRBD2. CDR3 DNA: TGTGCCAGCACCATCAGCGGGACTAACTACGAGCAGTACTTC. This codes for CASTISGTNYEQYF.